This note documents a single T cell receptor beta chain sequence. Original data processing: Amplification from reference gene primers served as the basis for estimated nucleated cell counts. Repertoires were generated with immunoSEQ multiplex PCR, while TCRdb's copy carries only in-frame clones and drops some. The D gene and trimming were derived from the DNA, and the V and J assignments and clone size from that table. The repertoire consists of under 450,000 clones, with 88% occurring once and the leading ten covering approximately 12%. V dropped 1 base and J dropped 1 base, with 10 bases sitting between them. Germline V gene data show CDR1 as GTSNPN and CDR2 as SVGIG (reference sequence). The CDR3 spans 14 residues. This record belongs to a study of blood T cell repertoires in COVID-19. Study background: COVID-19 samples collected from the United States, Italy and Spain covered acute and convalescent phases.

Followed over time, Seattle patients had been enrolled while infection was active. The chain employs TRBV30 and TRBJ1-2; maybe TRBD1 (6 bases). The source is a woman aged 45-65 years with COVID-19, enrolled during active disease. The sample taken for sequencing was peripheral blood. As DNA, the CDR3 is TGTGCCTGGAGTGATTGGACAGATAACTATGGCTACACCTTC. It codes for CAWSDWTDNYGYTF.